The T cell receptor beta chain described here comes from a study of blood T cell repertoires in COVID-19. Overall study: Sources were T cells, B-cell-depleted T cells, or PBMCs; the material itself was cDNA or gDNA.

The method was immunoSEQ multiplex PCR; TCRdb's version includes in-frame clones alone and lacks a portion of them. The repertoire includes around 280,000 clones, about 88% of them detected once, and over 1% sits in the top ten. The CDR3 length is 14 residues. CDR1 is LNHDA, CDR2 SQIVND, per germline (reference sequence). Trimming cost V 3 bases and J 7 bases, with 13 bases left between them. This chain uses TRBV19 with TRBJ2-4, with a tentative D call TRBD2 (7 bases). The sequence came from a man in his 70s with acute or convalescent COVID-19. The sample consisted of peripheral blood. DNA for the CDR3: TGTGCCAGTAGTATTCCGGGGGGCATTAACATTCAGTACTTC. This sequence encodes CASSIPGGINIQYF. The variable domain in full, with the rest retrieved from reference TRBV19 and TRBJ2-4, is DGGITQSPKYLFRKEGQNVTLSCEQNLNHDAMYWYRQDPGQGLRLIYYSQIVNDFQKGDIAEGYSVSREKKESFPLTVTSAQKNPTAFYLCASSIPGGINIQYFGAGTRLSVL.